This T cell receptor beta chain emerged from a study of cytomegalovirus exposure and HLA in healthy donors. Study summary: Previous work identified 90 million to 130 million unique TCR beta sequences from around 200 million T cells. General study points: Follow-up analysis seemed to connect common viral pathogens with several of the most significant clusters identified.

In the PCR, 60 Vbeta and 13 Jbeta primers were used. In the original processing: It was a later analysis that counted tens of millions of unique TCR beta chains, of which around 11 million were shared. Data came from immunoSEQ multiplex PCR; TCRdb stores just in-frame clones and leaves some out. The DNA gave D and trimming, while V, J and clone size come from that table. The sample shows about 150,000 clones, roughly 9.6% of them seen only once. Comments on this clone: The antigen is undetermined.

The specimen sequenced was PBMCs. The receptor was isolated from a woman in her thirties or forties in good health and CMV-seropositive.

The CDR3 loop reads CASVWQANSPLHF. CDR3 sequence (DNA): TGTGCCAGCGTATGGCAGGCAAATTCACCCCTCCACTTT. The rearrangement uses TRBV2 and TRBJ1-6; D is ambiguous. V was clipped by 8 bases and J by 7 bases, with 12 bases between them. CDR1 is SNHLY and CDR2 is FYNNEI in the germline V gene. CDR3 length: 13 residues.